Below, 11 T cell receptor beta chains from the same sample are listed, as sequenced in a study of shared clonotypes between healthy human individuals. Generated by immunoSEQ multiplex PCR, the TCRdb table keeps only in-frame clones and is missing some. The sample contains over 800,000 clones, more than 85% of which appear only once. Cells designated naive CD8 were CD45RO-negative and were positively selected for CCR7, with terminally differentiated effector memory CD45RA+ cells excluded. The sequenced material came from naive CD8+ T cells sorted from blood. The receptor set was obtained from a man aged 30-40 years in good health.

The CDR3 nucleotides are TGTGCCAGCAGCTTAGTGACTAGCGGGTACAATGAGCAGTTCTTC. This sequence encodes CASSLVTSGYNEQFF. The chain couples TRBV11-2 to TRBJ2-1; TRBD2 matches 10 bases. Germline V gene data show CDR1 as SGHAT and CDR2 as FQNNGV. The CDR3 has 15 residues. Trimming at V came to 1 base and at J to 4 bases, leaving 1 base not matched to a gene.

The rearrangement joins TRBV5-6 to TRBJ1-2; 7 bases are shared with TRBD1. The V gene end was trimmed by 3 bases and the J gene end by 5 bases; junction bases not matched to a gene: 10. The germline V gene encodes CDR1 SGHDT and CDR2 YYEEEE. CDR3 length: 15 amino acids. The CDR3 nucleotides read TGTGCCAGCAGCTCATACAGGGGAAGTCAATATGGCTACACCTTC. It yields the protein CASSSYRGSQYGYTF.

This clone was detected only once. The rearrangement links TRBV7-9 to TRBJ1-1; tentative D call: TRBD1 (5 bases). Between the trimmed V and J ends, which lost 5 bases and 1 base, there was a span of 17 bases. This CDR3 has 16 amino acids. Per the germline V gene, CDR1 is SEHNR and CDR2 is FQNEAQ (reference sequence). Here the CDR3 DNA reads TGTGCCAGCAGCCCAGGGACTAATGGGGAGAACACTGAAGCTTTCTTT. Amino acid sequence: CASSPGTNGENTEAFF.

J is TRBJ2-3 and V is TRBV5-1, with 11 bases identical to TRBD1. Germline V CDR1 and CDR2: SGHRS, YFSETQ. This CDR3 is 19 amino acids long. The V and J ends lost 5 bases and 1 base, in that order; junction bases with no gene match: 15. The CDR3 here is CASRSDRGRSSFGTDTQYF. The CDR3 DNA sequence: TGCGCCAGCAGGTCGGACAGGGGGCGTTCGAGCTTCGGCACAGATACGCAGTATTTT.

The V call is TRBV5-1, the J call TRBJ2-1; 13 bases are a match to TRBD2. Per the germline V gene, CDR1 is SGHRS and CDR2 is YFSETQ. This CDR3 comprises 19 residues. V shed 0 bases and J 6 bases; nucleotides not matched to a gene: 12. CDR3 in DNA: TGCGCCAGCAGCTTGGAAGGACTAGCGGGAGCTCCTTATTCCAATGAGCAGTTCTTC. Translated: CASSLEGLAGAPYSNEQFF.

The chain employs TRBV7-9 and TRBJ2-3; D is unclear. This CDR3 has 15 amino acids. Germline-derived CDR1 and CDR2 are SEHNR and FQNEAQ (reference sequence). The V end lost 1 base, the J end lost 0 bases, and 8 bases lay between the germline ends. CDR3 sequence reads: CASSLEISSTDTQYF. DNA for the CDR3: TGTGCCAGCAGCTTAGAAATTAGTAGCACAGATACGCAGTATTTT.

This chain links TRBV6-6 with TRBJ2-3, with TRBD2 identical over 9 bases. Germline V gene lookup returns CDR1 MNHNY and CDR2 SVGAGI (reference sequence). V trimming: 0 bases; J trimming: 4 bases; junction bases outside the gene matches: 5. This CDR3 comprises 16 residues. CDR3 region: CASSYSAGGIADTQYF. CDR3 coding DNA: TGTGCCAGCAGTTACTCGGCGGGAGGGATTGCAGATACGCAGTATTTT.

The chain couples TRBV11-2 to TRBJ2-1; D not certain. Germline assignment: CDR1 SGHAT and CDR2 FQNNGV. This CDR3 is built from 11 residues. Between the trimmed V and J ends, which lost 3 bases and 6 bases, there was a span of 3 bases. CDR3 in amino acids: CASSFLNEQFF. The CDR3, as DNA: TGTGCCAGCAGCTTTCTCAATGAGCAGTTCTTC.

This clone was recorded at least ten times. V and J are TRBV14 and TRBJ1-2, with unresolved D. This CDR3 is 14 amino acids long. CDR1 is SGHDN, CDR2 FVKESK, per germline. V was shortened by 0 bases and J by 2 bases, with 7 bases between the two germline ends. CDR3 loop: CASSQDTTNYGYTF. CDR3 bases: TGTGCCAGCAGCCAAGATACGACAAACTATGGCTACACCTTC.

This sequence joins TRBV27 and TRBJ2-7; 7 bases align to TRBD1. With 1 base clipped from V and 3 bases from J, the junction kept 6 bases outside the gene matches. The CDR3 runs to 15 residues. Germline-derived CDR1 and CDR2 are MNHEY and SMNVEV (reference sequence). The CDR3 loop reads CASSLYLGQIYEQYF. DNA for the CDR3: TGTGCCAGCAGTTTATATTTGGGACAGATCTACGAGCAGTACTTC.

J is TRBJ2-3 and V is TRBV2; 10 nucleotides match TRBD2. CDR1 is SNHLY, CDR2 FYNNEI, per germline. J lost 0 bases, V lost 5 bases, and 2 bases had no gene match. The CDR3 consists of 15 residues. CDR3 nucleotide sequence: TGTGCCAGCAGTCCGGGACTAGCGAGCACAGATACGCAGTATTTT. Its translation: CASSPGLASTDTQYF.